Below, 23 T cell receptor beta chains from the same sample are listed, as sequenced in a study of blood T cell repertoires in COVID-19. Repertoires were generated with immunoSEQ multiplex PCR, while TCRdb's copy carries only in-frame clones and drops some. Here the sample spans some 400,000 clones, roughly 89% being singletons. Sequencing input: PBMCs or T cells enriched from blood (not recorded which). Receptors were obtained from a woman in her twenties or thirties who had recovered from COVID-19.

The gene calls are TRBV9 and TRBJ1-6; D gene uncertain. Germline CDR1 SGDLS, CDR2 YYNGEE. CDR3 length: 15 residues. V was cut by 5 bases and J by 2 bases, with 11 bases left in between. Here the CDR3 DNA reads TGTGCCAGCAGTTCGTCCGGGGCCTATAATTCACCCCTCCACTTT. Protein product: CASSSSGAYNSPLHF. The full variable domain, in which reference TRBV9 and TRBJ1-6 provide the parts outside the CDR3, is DSGVTQTPKHLITATGQRVTLRCSPRSGDLSVYWYQQSLDQGLQFLIQYYNGEERAKGNILERFSAQQFPDLHSELNLSSLELGDSALYFCASSSSGAYNSPLHFGNGTRLTVT.

The chain combines TRBV5-4 with TRBJ1-1; D is perhaps TRBD1 (5 bases). Germline values: CDR1 SGHNT, CDR2 YYREEE (reference sequence). This CDR3 has 14 residues. V was pared by 0 bases and J by 3 bases, with 9 bases between. The CDR3: CASSLGDSYTEAFF. The CDR3 DNA follows: TGTGCCAGCAGCTTGGGCGACAGCTACACTGAAGCTTTCTTT.

The CDR3 spells CASSTPGGSGNQPQHF. DNA for the CDR3: TGTGCCAGTAGTACCCCAGGGGGGTCGGGCAATCAGCCCCAGCATTTT. J is TRBJ1-5 and V is TRBV19; TRBD1 matches at 7 bases. Per the germline V gene, CDR1 is LNHDA and CDR2 is SQIVND (reference sequence). J lost 2 bases, V lost 4 bases, and 8 bases had no gene match. The CDR3 has 16 amino acids.

The chain employs TRBV9 and TRBJ2-2; 12 nucleotides match TRBD2. V shed 4 bases, J shed 4 bases, and the junction held 5 bases outside the gene matches. CDR1 SGDLS and CDR2 YYNGEE come from the germline V gene. The CDR3 sequence is 16 residues long. DNA of the CDR3: TGTGCCAGCAGCCCTCGACTAGCGGGGGCCACCGGGGAGCTGTTTTTT. The encoded protein is CASSPRLAGATGELFF.

The chain employs TRBV30 and TRBJ2-7; 7 bases map to TRBD1. Unmatched junction bases numbered 6, after V lost 4 bases and J lost 0 bases. The CDR3 has 14 amino acids. The germline gives CDR1 GTSNPN, CDR2 SVGIG (reference sequence). As DNA, the CDR3 is TGTGCCTGGACCACAGGGGCTCCCTCCTACGAGCAGTACTTC. It yields the protein CAWTTGAPSYEQYF.

CDR3 DNA sequence: TGTGCCTGGAGTGTCGGTGGAGGGAGAGATCAGCCCCAGCATTTT. Its translation: CAWSVGGGRDQPQHF. The V and J genes are TRBV30 and TRBJ1-5; no definite D call. V gave up 0 bases and J gave up 5 bases, with 14 bases separating them. This CDR3 comprises 15 residues. CDR1 GTSNPN and CDR2 SVGIG come from the germline V gene (reference sequence).

This chain links TRBV6-5 with TRBJ1-1; weak D call: TRBD1 (6 bases). There are 14 residues in the CDR3. The ends were cut back, 6 bases at V and 4 bases at J, with 15 bases in the middle. CDR1 is MNHEY, CDR2 SVGAGI, per germline. CDR3 in amino acids: CASSRQALSTEAFF. The CDR3 region has the DNA TGTGCCAGCAGCCGACAGGCTTTAAGCACTGAAGCTTTCTTT.

The V and J genes are TRBV10-2 and TRBJ2-1; 11 bases match TRBD2. There are 15 residues in the CDR3. In germline, CDR1 is WSHSY, CDR2 SAAADI. After removal of 2 bases from V and 4 bases from J, the junction contained 1 base not matched to a gene. CDR3 in amino acids: CASSELAGGYNEQFF. CDR3 nucleotide sequence: TGCGCCAGCAGTGAGCTAGCGGGAGGTTACAATGAGCAGTTCTTC.

This chain links TRBV18 with TRBJ2-2; D gene ambiguous. CDR1 is KGHSH, CDR2 LQKENI, per germline. V lost 1 base to trimming and J lost 3 bases, with 6 bases between them. The CDR3 is made up of 14 amino acids. The CDR3 DNA reads as TGTGCCAGCTCACCACGGCAGGACACCGGGGAGCTGTTTTTT. Translating gives CASSPRQDTGELFF.

The CDR3 region has the DNA TGTGCCAGCAGCTTTACAGGGCTCTACGAGCAGTACTTC. This gives the protein CASSFTGLYEQYF. This chain joins TRBV7-9 and TRBJ2-7, with D perhaps matching TRBD1 (6 bases). Trimming pared 3 bases from V and 3 bases from J, leaving 9 bases between. The CDR3 totals 13 residues. Per the germline V gene, CDR1 is SEHNR and CDR2 is FQNEAQ (reference sequence).

This rearrangement joins TRBV19 to TRBJ1-6; D is ambiguous. The CDR3 extends over 13 amino acids. V was cut by 7 bases and J by 0 bases, with 4 bases left in between. Germline CDR1 and CDR2: LNHDA and SQIVND (reference sequence). CDR3 nucleotide sequence: TGTGCCAGTACGAGCTCCTATAATTCACCCCTCCACTTT. It is translated as CASTSSYNSPLHF.

The V gene is TRBV5-6, the J gene TRBJ1-6, with D tentatively TRBD1 (6 bases). The CDR3 loop spans 15 amino acids. Trimming removed 4 bases at V and 9 bases at J, with 17 bases between. Germline V gives CDR1 SGHDT, CDR2 YYEEEE. The CDR3 region is CASSVEGFRGSPLHF. CDR3 nucleotides: TGTGCCAGCAGCGTTGAGGGATTCAGGGGTTCACCCCTCCACTTT.

The chain couples TRBV27 to TRBJ2-3, with D perhaps matching TRBD1 (6 bases). The germline gives CDR1 MNHEY, CDR2 SMNVEV (reference sequence). This CDR3 is 12 amino acids long. CDR3 protein: CAADSLTDTQYF. CDR3 DNA sequence: TGTGCAGCGGACAGTCTCACAGATACGCAGTATTTT.

The chain has TRBV11-2 and TRBJ2-3; D remains ambiguous. The CDR3 has 16 residues. Germline V gene data show CDR1 as SGHAT and CDR2 as FQNNGV. Trimming removed 2 bases from V and 1 base from J, with 13 bases in between. The CDR3 nucleotides read TGTGCCAGCAGCTTACATGCAGTGTGGCGCACAGATACGCAGTATTTT. It specifies CASSLHAVWRTDTQYF.

V usage is TRBV30 and J usage is TRBJ1-1; a possible D gene is TRBD1 (5 bases). CDR3 length: 14 amino acids. Trimming removed 1 base at V and 5 bases at J, with 14 bases between. Germline V gene lookup returns CDR1 GTSNPN and CDR2 SVGIG (reference sequence). This CDR3 is CAWSAGGGQTEAFF. CDR3 nucleotide sequence: TGTGCCTGGAGTGCCGGGGGAGGGCAGACTGAAGCTTTCTTT. Using reference TRBV30 and TRBJ1-1 for the parts outside the CDR3, the full variable domain is SQTIHQWPATLVQPVGSPLSLECTVEGTSNPNLYWYRQAAGRGLQLLFYSVGIGQISSEVPQNLSASRPQDRQFILSSKKLLLSDSGFYLCAWSAGGGQTEAFFGQGTRLTVV.

This chain connects TRBV6-5 to TRBJ1-2; D unresolved. There are 13 residues in the CDR3. Trimming removed 4 bases from V and 0 bases from J, with 6 bases in between. CDR1 and CDR2 (germline): MNHEY, SVGAGI. CDR3 in amino acids: CASSLTANYGYTF. The DNA for the CDR3 is TGTGCCAGCAGTTTAACAGCTAACTATGGCTACACCTTC.

This rearrangement joins TRBV29-1 to TRBJ2-1; 15 bases match TRBD2. V trimming: 2 bases; J trimming: 8 bases; junction bases outside the gene matches: 4. Germline assignment: CDR1 SQVTM and CDR2 ANQGSEA. CDR3 length: 15 residues. The CDR3 nucleotides read TGCAGCGTTGAACCCCGGACTAGCGGGAGGGATGAGCAGTTCTTC. Its translation is CSVEPRTSGRDEQFF.

V gene TRBV18 combines with J gene TRBJ2-2, with D hard to call. The CDR3 is 16 amino acids. From germline, CDR1 is KGHSH and CDR2 LQKENI. With 2 bases removed from V and 0 bases from J, the gap between germline ends came to 10 bases. The chain's CDR3 is CASSPSGLPNTGELFF. In nucleotides, the CDR3 is TGTGCCAGCTCACCATCGGGTCTACCGAACACCGGGGAGCTGTTTTTT.

The chain employs TRBV28 and TRBJ1-1; 7 nucleotides align to TRBD1. The CDR3 is 13 residues long. In germline, CDR1 is MDHEN, CDR2 SYDVKM. V was clipped by 7 bases and J by 1 base; unmatched bases: 3. CDR3 DNA sequence: TGTGCCAGCATCCACAGGGGGAACACTGAAGCTTTCTTT. Its protein product is CASIHRGNTEAFF.

The chain employs TRBV5-8 and TRBJ2-1, with 7 bases identical to TRBD1. This CDR3 comprises 16 residues. The germline CDR1 and CDR2 sequences are SGHTS and YDEGEE. V lost 0 bases and J lost 7; bases outside the gene matches: 10. CDR3 protein: CASSLGRLRGLNEQFF. CDR3 nucleotide sequence: TGTGCCAGCAGCTTGGGAAGGTTGAGGGGGCTTAATGAGCAGTTCTTC.

The chain is built from TRBV6-4 and TRBJ2-2, with 7 nucleotides matching TRBD1. The CDR3 has 17 amino acids. V shed 0 bases and J 5 bases; nucleotides not matched to a gene: 9. The germline V gene encodes CDR1 MRHNA and CDR2 SNTAGT. This CDR3 is CASSDSGRQGLTGELFF. The CDR3 nucleotides read TGTGCCAGCAGTGACTCGGGGAGACAGGGCCTAACCGGGGAGCTGTTTTTT.

This clone was picked up one time. The genes are TRBV7-6 and TRBJ2-1; 8 bases line up with TRBD2. The V and J ends lost 4 bases and 5 bases, in that order; junction bases with no gene match: 7. The CDR3 consists of 15 residues. In germline, CDR1 is SGHVS, CDR2 FNYEAQ. CDR3 in DNA: TGTGCCAGCAGCTCCTGGACTAGCAAAAACAATGAGCAGTTCTTC. As protein: CASSSWTSKNNEQFF.

This chain links TRBV11-2 with TRBJ1-2; 7 bases are shared with TRBD1. The CDR3 consists of 15 residues. J gave up 2 bases and V 4 bases, and 7 bases lay outside the gene matches. Germline assignment: CDR1 SGHAT and CDR2 FQNNGV. The CDR3 loop is CASSSLPGQNYGYTF. In DNA form, the CDR3 reads TGTGCCAGCAGCTCACTTCCGGGACAGAACTATGGCTACACCTTC.